A single sample gave rise to the 6 T cell receptor beta chains below, sequenced in a study of blood T cells in healthy people across ages. Combining a sample-barcoded 5' primer with a J-beta primer mix, a second PCR ran for 7 to 11 cycles. TCRdb called the 5' RACE reads again in MiXCR, with one record for every CDR3 protein. The repertoire holds roughly 1,800,000 distinct CDR3 sequences, with 49% as singletons. Sample: blood. The receptors were sampled from a woman between 40 and 55 years old in good health.

In this sample, this clonotype turned up a few times. The chain links TRBV7-9 to TRBJ2-7, with 12 bases lining up with TRBD1. J lost 4 bases, V lost 6 bases, and 10 bases had no gene match. The CDR3 has 16 residues. Germline CDR1 SEHNR, CDR2 FQNEAQ (reference sequence). The DNA for the CDR3 is TGTGCCAGCAGGCCTCCGGGACAGGGGGCGTATTACGAGCAGTACTTC. It translates to CASRPPGQGAYYEQYF.

The chain employs TRBV7-9 and TRBJ2-5, with D perhaps TRBD1 (6 bases). V was cut by 1 base and J by 11 bases, with 17 bases left in between. The CDR3 is 14 amino acids. CDR1 and CDR2 from the germline V gene are SEHNR and FQNEAQ (reference sequence). DNA of the CDR3: TGTGCCAGCAGCTTAGTCCAGGACAGCAATGAGCAGTACTTC. This gives the protein CASSLVQDSNEQYF. The full variable domain, in which reference TRBV7-9 and TRBJ2-5 provide the parts outside the CDR3, is DTGVSQNPRHKITKRGQNVTFRCDPISEHNRLYWYRQTLGQGPEFLTYFQNEAQLEKSRLLSDRFSAERPKGSFSTLEIQRTEQGDSAMYLCASSLVQDSNEQYFGPGTRLLVL.

This clonotype was detected only a few times. This chain connects TRBV15 to TRBJ2-1; 10 bases align to TRBD1. CDR3 length: 17 residues. V gave up 1 base and J gave up 8 bases; unmatched junction bases: 11. Germline CDR1 is LNHNV and CDR2 is YYDKDF (reference sequence). The CDR3 bases are TGTGCCACCAGCAGAGGAACTGGGGGGGACAGGGGATATGAGCAGTTCTTC. Amino acids: CATSRGTGGDRGYEQFF.

This sequence joins TRBV20-1 and TRBJ2-3; no clear D gene. Germline CDR1 DFQATT, CDR2 SNEGSKA (reference sequence). CDR3 length: 14 amino acids. Trimming removed 1 base at V and 6 bases at J, with 14 bases between. The CDR3 bases are TGCAGTGCTAGAGTCCTATTCCTAGATGATACGCAGTATTTT. This encodes CSARVLFLDDTQYF.

The V gene is TRBV7-3, the J gene TRBJ2-3; D uncertain. With 5 bases removed from V and 6 bases from J, the gap between germline ends came to 12 bases. Germline assignment: CDR1 SGHTA and CDR2 FQGTGA. This CDR3 is built from 13 residues. CDR3 residues: CASSPQSGDTQYF. The CDR3 DNA reads TGTGCCAGCAGCCCCCAGTCAGGCGATACGCAGTATTTT.

This clonotype has just one count. The rearrangement uses TRBV4-3 and TRBJ1-6; 7 nucleotides line up with TRBD1. Germline CDR1 LGHNA, CDR2 YSLEER. Trimming cost V 1 base and J 8 bases; bases outside gene matches: 8. The CDR3 is 16 amino acids. CDR3 protein: CASSQVKGDSYSPLHF. DNA of the CDR3: TGCGCCAGCAGCCAAGTTAAGGGGGACAGCTATTCACCCCTCCACTTT.